This TCR beta chain comes out of a study of neurological immune-mediated disorders. The study's findings and limits: None of the CDR3 amino acid sequences of expanded clones were shared across subjects, and this suggested private repertoires in all groups. HTLV-1-associated myelopathy displayed the greatest TCR clonal expansion, and multiple sclerosis exhibited the smallest, lower than that of healthy controls.

This clonotype was counted a few times. The target antigen is unknown. The making of cDNA relied on 5'RACE with 10-nucleotide random UMIs. Via MiXCR, TCRdb re-called the 5' RACE reads, giving one row per CDR3 protein. The repertoire includes about 25,000 distinct CDR3 sequences, roughly 6.3% of them detected once, and around 4.8% sits in the top ten. The CDR3 runs to 14 residues. Trimming removed 6 bases at V and 6 bases at J, with 21 bases between. Germline CDR1 and CDR2: DFQATT and SNEGSKA (reference sequence). The TCR was taken from a woman aged 40 to 49 in good health. This rearrangement joins TRBV20-1 to TRBJ2-7; no reliable D call. Sequencing was done on a sample of PBMCs. The CDR3 reads CSADAGRARGEQYF. CDR3 DNA: TGCAGTGCCGACGCCGGACGGGCCCGAGGCGAGCAGTACTTC.